These 22 T cell receptor beta chains came from one sample sequenced in a study of control samples from healthy donors and cancer patients. Using immunoSEQ multiplex PCR, the repertoire was profiled, and TCRdb retains in-frame clones only, with some absent. Counted here are some 30,000 clones, around nine tenths occurring once; the ten biggest clones make up around 3.6%. Material for sequencing was formalin-fixed, paraffin-embedded tissue. These receptors were taken from a female donor with melanoma.

The V call is TRBV4-2, the J call TRBJ2-1; D gene uncertain. This CDR3 is built from 16 residues. The V end was cut by 0 bases, the J end by 6 bases, with 15 bases between. Germline assignment: CDR1 LGHNA and CDR2 YNFKEQ. In nucleotides, the CDR3 is TGTGCCAGCAGCCAAGATCACCCCCTGACCGTCAATGAGCAGTTCTTC. It specifies CASSQDHPLTVNEQFF.

J is TRBJ2-7 and V is TRBV9; TRBD2 agrees at 7 bases. Germline V gives CDR1 SGDLS, CDR2 YYNGEE. The CDR3 covers 15 residues. The V and J ends lost 0 bases and 2 bases, in that order; junction bases with no gene match: 5. The CDR3 region is CASSVEPGRTYEQYF. As DNA, the CDR3 is TGTGCCAGCAGCGTAGAGCCCGGGAGGACCTACGAGCAGTACTTC.

The chain combines TRBV19 with TRBJ2-1; 9 bases map to TRBD2. The CDR3 extends over 16 amino acids. CDR1 is LNHDA and CDR2 is SQIVND in the germline V gene (reference sequence). The junction had 11 bases not matched to a gene; V was cut back by 9 bases and J by 2 bases. The CDR3 DNA is TGTGCCAGCAGCCTCGGAGGCGGGAGGGCCTACAATGAGCAGTTCTTC. It encodes CASSLGGGRAYNEQFF.

V is TRBV4-1 and J is TRBJ2-7, with a weak D call TRBD2 (5 bases). Germline CDR1 reads MGHRA; CDR2 reads YSYEKL. Deletions cut 7 bases from V and 1 base from J, with 11 bases between. The length of the CDR3 is 13 residues. CDR3 DNA: TGCGCCAGCAAGATAAGCGGTTCCTACGAGCAGTACTTC. Encoded protein: CASKISGSYEQYF.

This chain connects TRBV2 to TRBJ1-1, with a weak D call TRBD1 (5 bases). The V and J ends lost 5 bases and 5 bases respectively, with 12 bases between them. Germline V gene sequence: CDR1 SNHLY, CDR2 FYNNEI. This CDR3 spans 13 amino acids. CDR3 nucleotide sequence: TGTGCCAGCAGTTCGCTGGGGGGGACTGAAGCTTTCTTT. Amino acids: CASSSLGGTEAFF. The full variable domain, its missing parts supplied by reference TRBV2 and TRBJ1-1, is EPEVTQTPSHQVTQMGQEVILRCVPISNHLYFYWYRQILGQKVEFLVSFYNNEISEKSEIFDDQFSVERPDGSNFTLKIRSTKLEDSAMYFCASSSLGGTEAFFGQGTRLTVV.

This clone was seen more than once but under ten times. Here the CDR3 reads CASSQERTSEWNEQFF. CDR3 bases: TGCGCCAGCAGCCAAGAACGTACTAGCGAGTGGAATGAGCAGTTCTTC. This rearrangement joins TRBV4-1 to TRBJ2-1; 7 bases are shared with TRBD2. Trimming removed 0 bases from V and 7 bases from J; junction bases left unmatched: 9. This CDR3 contains 16 residues. Germline CDR1 and CDR2: MGHRA and YSYEKL.

The CDR3 nucleotides read TGCGCCAGCAGTGTTGTGGTTGGGTTGGAGACCCAGTACTTC. It encodes CASSVVVGLETQYF. This rearrangement joins TRBV5-1 to TRBJ2-5; the D is unclear. In germline, CDR1 is SGHRS, CDR2 YFSETQ. This CDR3 region has 14 residues. V was shortened by 5 bases and J by 5 bases, with 16 bases between the two germline ends. The full variable domain, its missing parts supplied by reference TRBV5-1 and TRBJ2-5, is KAGVTQTPRYLIKTRGQQVTLSCSPISGHRSVSWYQQTPGQGLQFLFEYFSETQRNKGNFPGRFSGRQFSNSRSEMNVSTLELGDSALYLCASSVVVGLETQYFGPGTRLLVL.

The chain links TRBV29-1 to TRBJ2-4; TRBD1 matches at 7 bases. The CDR3 is 11 residues long. Germline loops: CDR1 SQVTM, CDR2 ANQGSEA. The ends lost 7 bases at V and 8 bases at J; junction bases unmatched: 5. CDR3 region: CSGRQGDIQYF. Here the CDR3 DNA reads TGCAGCGGCCGACAGGGAGACATTCAGTACTTC.

The rearrangement joins TRBV7-2 to TRBJ2-1; D call uncertain. CDR1 and CDR2 from the germline V gene are SGHTA and FQGNSA. Deletions cut 1 base from V and 10 bases from J, with 5 bases between. The CDR3 spans 11 residues. The CDR3 loop is CASSLVQEQFF. DNA for the CDR3: TGTGCCAGCAGCTTAGTGCAGGAGCAGTTCTTC. The complete variable domain, with remaining parts taken from reference TRBV7-2 and TRBJ2-1, reads GAGVSQSPSNKVTEKGKDVELRCDPISGHTALYWYRQSLGQGLEFLIYFQGNSAPDKSGLPSDRFSAERTGGSVSTLTIQRTQQEDSAVYLCASSLVQEQFFGPGTRLTVL.

The chain uses TRBV7-9 and TRBJ1-5, with a possible D match to TRBD1 (5 bases). The germline gives CDR1 SEHNR, CDR2 FQNEAQ (reference sequence). V lost 1 base to trimming and J lost 7 bases, with 8 bases between them. CDR3 length equals 13 residues. The CDR3 reads CASSLGWGQPQHF. The CDR3 region has the DNA TGTGCCAGCAGCTTAGGATGGGGGCAGCCCCAGCATTTT.

The chain joins TRBV12-3 or TRBV12-4 to TRBJ1-1; D not certain. V lost 7 bases to trimming and J lost 12 bases, with 21 bases between them. This CDR3 contains 13 residues. The CDR3 sequence: CASIALASSKTFF. CDR3 in DNA: TGTGCCAGCATAGCCCTGGCATCGTCCAAAACTTTCTTT.

This clone was observed once. The chain couples TRBV19 to TRBJ1-5, with D maybe TRBD1 (6 bases). The CDR3 length is 14 residues. Germline values: CDR1 LNHDA, CDR2 SQIVND (reference sequence). V was pared by 6 bases and J by 5 bases, with 14 bases between. CDR3 region: CASSEAGVYQPQHF. The CDR3 DNA reads TGTGCCAGTAGCGAGGCAGGGGTGTATCAGCCCCAGCATTTT.

The rearrangement uses TRBV7-7 and TRBJ2-5, with a tentative D call TRBD1 (6 bases). Germline-derived CDR1 and CDR2 are SSHAT and FNYEAQ (reference sequence). There are 15 residues in the CDR3. V shed 2 bases and J shed 5 bases, with 15 bases lying between them. The DNA of the CDR3 is TGTGCCAGCAGCTTATACCAGGGGTCGGGGGAGACCCAGTACTTC. The encoded protein is CASSLYQGSGETQYF.

J is TRBJ2-6 and V is TRBV21-1. TRBV21-1 is a pseudogene. The CDR3 is 17 residues long. The CDR3 is CASSKEAGREGANVLTF. Here the CDR3 DNA reads TGTGCCAGCAGCAAAGAGGCCGGCAGGGAGGGGGCCAACGTCCTGACTTTC.

The gene calls are TRBV5-1 and TRBJ1-2; 8 positions match TRBD1. This CDR3 has 14 amino acids. Germline CDR1 is SGHRS and CDR2 is YFSETQ. The V gene end was trimmed by 2 bases and the J gene end by 6 bases; junction bases not matched to a gene: 6. The CDR3 spells CASSLQGEGDGYTF. CDR3 nucleotides: TGCGCCAGCAGCTTACAGGGGGAAGGCGATGGCTACACCTTC.

The chain couples TRBV7-8 to TRBJ2-5; no firm D call. The CDR3 is made up of 12 amino acids. Germline V gives CDR1 SGHVS, CDR2 FQNEAQ. V lost 5 bases and J 5 bases, leaving 9 bases between the germline ends. The CDR3 sequence: CASSPVRETQYF. The CDR3 DNA sequence: TGTGCCAGCAGCCCAGTGAGGGAGACCCAGTACTTC.

This clone was counted a single time. CDR3: CASSSTGDGNQPQHF. The CDR3 nucleotides read TGCGCCAGCAGCTCTACAGGGGATGGTAATCAGCCCCAGCATTTT. V usage is TRBV5-1 and J usage is TRBJ1-5; 7 positions match TRBD1. Germline-derived CDR1 and CDR2 are SGHRS and YFSETQ. This CDR3 spans 15 amino acids. V was clipped by 3 bases and J by 4 bases; unmatched bases: 7.

The genes are TRBV7-3 and TRBJ2-1; TRBD2 matches 10 bases. Germline V gene data show CDR1 as SGHTA and CDR2 as FQGTGA. The CDR3 contains 16 residues. V shed 2 bases and J 8 bases; nucleotides not matched to a gene: 9. CDR3 DNA: TGTGCCAGCAGCTTATGGTCTAGCGGGAGTGCCGATGAGCAGTTCTTC. Amino acid sequence: CASSLWSSGSADEQFF.

The chain combines TRBV15 with TRBJ2-7; either TRBD1 or TRBD2 may supply D (5 bases each). The CDR3 runs to 15 residues. Germline CDR1 and CDR2: LNHNV and YYDKDF (reference sequence). V dropped 0 bases and J dropped 7 bases, with 16 bases sitting between them. In DNA form, the CDR3 reads TGTGCCACCAGCAGAGATCGTACAGGAGGTAGGGAGCAGTACTTC. This codes for CATSRDRTGGREQYF.

The rearrangement joins TRBV3-1 (or the pseudogene TRBV3-2) to TRBJ2-1, with D unresolved. In germline, CDR1 is LGHDT, CDR2 YNNKEL (reference sequence). CDR3 size: 12 residues. Trimming removed 1 base from V and 10 bases from J, with 8 bases in between. The CDR3 here is CASSQGIWEQFF. Written as DNA, the CDR3 is TGTGCCAGCAGCCAAGGGATTTGGGAGCAGTTCTTC.

This clone was recorded only once. This chain connects TRBV3-1 (or the pseudogene TRBV3-2) to TRBJ2-5, with TRBD2 matching over 13 bases. The CDR3 has 18 amino acids. V was clipped by 1 base and J by 4 bases; unmatched bases: 9. From germline, CDR1 is LGHDT and CDR2 YNNKEL (reference sequence). In nucleotides, the CDR3 is TGTGCCAGCAGCCAAGGACTAGCGGGAGGAGGGGGGGGAGAGACCCAGTACTTC. It yields the protein CASSQGLAGGGGGETQYF.

J is TRBJ1-1 and V is TRBV6-1, with 8 nucleotides matching TRBD1. Trimming removed 6 bases from V and 8 bases from J; junction bases left unmatched: 5. Germline assignment: CDR1 MNHNS and CDR2 SASEGT. The CDR3 has 12 amino acids. The DNA for the CDR3 is TGTGCCAGCAGGACAGGGGACGGCGAAGCTTTCTTT. Amino acids: CASRTGDGEAFF.